This T cell receptor (beta chain) comes out of a study of human T cells and chemical hapten exposure. In germline, CDR1 is SGHNT, CDR2 YYREEE (reference sequence). CDR3 size: 13 residues. Documented time point: pre-sensitization, week 0. Treatment described: therapeutic diphenylcyclopropenone sensitization with weekly scalp DPC. Blood draws preceded each patch test application. Library construction involved attaching unique molecular identifiers to individual cDNA molecules, which allowed quantitative, reproducible TCR counting. TCRdb reprocessed the RACE reads via MiXCR and lists one record per CDR3 protein. Here the sample spans some 330,000 distinct CDR3 sequences, 4.5% to 5.5% being singletons. Study-level findings and limits: Expanded TCRs formed significantly more large CDR3 similarity clusters than controls.

This clonotype was picked up many times. Its antigen is still unknown. This TCR was recovered from a woman younger than 35 with alopecia areata. Some clones in this sample may be carry-over from other donors' samples. Specimen: whole blood, collected in connection with sensitization to the hapten diphenylcyclopropenone (DPC). V and J are TRBV5-4 and TRBJ2-3; TRBD2 matches at 11 bases. The CDR3 bases are TGTGCAGCCACTAGCGGGGGTCCAGATACGCAGTATTTT. Translated, it gives CAATSGGPDTQYF.